This T cell receptor (beta chain) was obtained from a study of radiation and T cells in renal cell carcinoma. Across the whole study: Nephrectomy followed 15 Gy stereotactic body radiation by 4 weeks.

Sequenced by immunoSEQ multiplex PCR; TCRdb stores in-frame clones only, minus some. The sample contains roughly 150,000 clones, about 88% of which appear only once. As to this clone: Its antigen is not identified.

The time point denotes: baseline pretreatment blood. The treatment is: 15 Gy SBRT to primary tumor, nephrectomy 4 weeks later. The patient's renal cell carcinoma had clear cell pathology. Study conclusions and caveats: No pretreatment tumor biopsies were available for baseline clonotypes. In blood, top tumor clones expanded by 2 weeks, shrinking by 4.

The germline V gene has CDR1 SGHRS and CDR2 YFSETQ. With 6 bases clipped from V and 0 bases from J, the junction kept 9 bases outside the gene matches. This CDR3 is 18 amino acids long. The chain is built from TRBV5-1 and TRBJ2-3; 14 nucleotides line up with TRBD2. The sequence was obtained from a woman in her 70s with renal cell carcinoma. This material consisted of blood, taken from a patient whose treatment included radiotherapy and nephrectomy. CDR3 loop: CASTPGRLAGGSTDTQYF. For the CDR3, the DNA is TGCGCCAGCACCCCGGGGAGACTAGCGGGGGGGAGCACAGATACGCAGTATTTT.